The next 20 T cell receptor beta chains were all read from a single sample in a study of T cell responses to AZD1222 COVID-19 vaccine. TCRdb's table, derived via immunoSEQ multiplex PCR, lists solely in-frame clones and lacks some. This sample has some 130,000 clones; about 93% occur once, and the top ten carry 5% to 5.5%. Here the sequenced sample was peripheral blood, taken on day 0 of AZD1222 vaccination. These receptor sequences come from an adult in good health.

This sequence joins TRBV30 and TRBJ1-1; the match to TRBD1 covers 8 bases. With 3 bases clipped from V and 1 base from J, the junction kept 4 bases outside the gene matches. This CDR3 has 14 amino acids. Germline CDR1 GTSNPN, CDR2 SVGIG (reference sequence). The CDR3 nucleotides are TGTGCCTGGAGGCTACAGGGGGAGAACACTGAAGCTTTCTTT. This encodes CAWRLQGENTEAFF.

The rearrangement joins TRBV27 to TRBJ1-4; 7 positions match TRBD1. Per germline, CDR1 MNHEY and CDR2 SMNVEV (reference sequence). CDR3 length: 15 amino acids. Losses at the gene ends were 2 bases for V and 8 bases for J; bases not matched to a gene: 8. The CDR3 protein is CASSLRGQMGEKLFF. The DNA for the CDR3 is TGTGCCAGCAGTTTAAGGGGACAGATGGGGGAAAAACTGTTTTTT.

The J gene is TRBJ1-1, the V gene TRBV5-1; 8 nucleotides agree with TRBD1. J was trimmed by 2 bases and V by 0 bases; bases with no gene match: 6. This CDR3 has 16 amino acids. CDR1 and CDR2 from the germline V gene are SGHRS and YFSETQ. Written as DNA, the CDR3 is TGCGCCAGCAGCTTGGGGCAGGGGGCCGGTAACACTGAAGCTTTCTTT. Amino acids: CASSLGQGAGNTEAFF.

This chain joins TRBV7-9 and TRBJ1-2; 7 positions match TRBD1. The germline V gene encodes CDR1 SEHNR and CDR2 FQNEAQ (reference sequence). The CDR3 loop spans 14 amino acids. Germline trimming cut 0 bases from V and 7 bases from J; bases unmatched to any gene: 5. Here the CDR3 DNA reads TGTGCCAGCAGCTTAGCGAGACAGGGTGCTGGCTACACCTTC. This sequence encodes CASSLARQGAGYTF. Variable domain in full (rest from reference TRBV7-9 and TRBJ1-2): DTGVSQNPRHKITKRGQNVTFRCDPISEHNRLYWYRQTLGQGPEFLTYFQNEAQLEKSRLLSDRFSAERPKGSFSTLEIQRTEQGDSAMYLCASSLARQGAGYTFGSGTRLTVV.

This clone was recorded at least ten times. The V gene is TRBV6-5, the J gene TRBJ2-3; 9 nucleotides agree with TRBD2. This CDR3 spans 15 amino acids. V gave up 8 bases and J gave up 3 bases; unmatched junction bases: 9. CDR1 MNHEY and CDR2 SVGAGI come from the germline V gene. CDR3 bases: TGTGCCAGCTACAGGACTAGCGAACTTACAGATACGCAGTATTTT. Translated: CASYRTSELTDTQYF.

This chain uses TRBV13 with TRBJ2-5; D remains unclear. The V and J ends lost 1 base and 5 bases respectively, with 11 bases between them. CDR3 size: 14 residues. Germline V CDR1 and CDR2: PRHDT, FYEKMQ (reference sequence). This CDR3 reads CASSLVEEKETQYF. CDR3 sequence (DNA): TGTGCCAGCAGCTTAGTCGAGGAAAAGGAGACCCAGTACTTC.

The chain is built from TRBV4-1 and TRBJ1-2, with D unresolved. The CDR3 is 17 amino acids. V was cut by 1 base and J by 2 bases, with 17 bases left in between. In germline, CDR1 is MGHRA, CDR2 YSYEKL. The CDR3 is CASSQGLNWRGNYGYTF. CDR3 coding DNA: TGCGCCAGCAGCCAAGGCTTGAATTGGCGAGGGAACTATGGCTACACCTTC.

The chain recombines TRBV18 with TRBJ2-1; unclear D gene. CDR1 and CDR2 from the germline V gene are KGHSH and LQKENI. The CDR3 extends over 15 amino acids. The germline V and J ends were trimmed by 2 bases and 0 bases, with 8 bases remaining between them. The CDR3 loop reads CASSPAGYSYNEQFF. The CDR3 nucleotides read TGTGCCAGCTCACCAGCCGGATACTCCTACAATGAGCAGTTCTTC.

The chain links TRBV10-3 to TRBJ1-5, with D possibly TRBD1 on 6 matching bases. The CDR3 extends over 15 amino acids. V was pared by 8 bases and J by 9 bases, with 23 bases between. CDR1 and CDR2 (germline): ENHRY, SYGVKD. The CDR3: CAIGRDTTTNLPQHF. CDR3 DNA sequence: TGTGCCATCGGCCGGGACACCACCACCAATTTGCCCCAGCATTTT.

The chain has TRBV3-1 (or the pseudogene TRBV3-2) and TRBJ2-7; the D gene is possibly TRBD1 (5 bases). The V gene lost 1 base and the J gene lost 7 bases, with 8 bases spanning the gap. The germline gives CDR1 LGHDT, CDR2 YNNKEL (reference sequence). The CDR3 has 12 residues. The CDR3 here is CASSQGGREQYF. Here the CDR3 DNA reads TGTGCCAGCAGCCAAGGGGGCCGGGAGCAGTACTTC.

V is TRBV20-1 and J is TRBJ2-1; D is uncertain. V lost 2 bases and J lost 5, with 4 bases in between. The CDR3 consists of 11 residues. Per germline, CDR1 DFQATT and CDR2 SNEGSKA (reference sequence). CDR3 in DNA: TGCAGTGCTAGACTGAACAATGAGCAGTTCTTC. Amino acid sequence: CSARLNNEQFF.

J is TRBJ1-5 and V is TRBV6-5; 8 bases map to TRBD1. CDR1 and CDR2 (germline): MNHEY, SVGAGI. CDR3 length equals 13 residues. With V trimmed by 6 bases and J by 7 bases, 5 bases remained unmatched. The DNA for the CDR3 is TGTGCCAGCAGGATACAGGGGGGACAGCCCCAGCATTTT. This translates into CASRIQGGQPQHF.

This chain uses TRBV6-6 with TRBJ1-2; D perhaps matches TRBD1 (5 bases). CDR1 and CDR2 from the germline V gene are MNHNY and SVGAGI (reference sequence). The CDR3 runs 12 residues. V was cut by 4 bases and J by 6 bases, with 9 bases left in between. Here the CDR3 DNA reads TGTGCCAGCAGTTTAACGGGGGATGGCTACACCTTC. Translation gives CASSLTGDGYTF.

The V gene is TRBV6-6, the J gene TRBJ1-2, with a tentative D call TRBD1 (6 bases). V dropped 6 bases and J dropped 0 bases, with 17 bases sitting between them. Per the germline V gene, CDR1 is MNHNY and CDR2 is SVGAGI (reference sequence). The CDR3 is made up of 16 amino acids. CDR3 DNA: TGTGCCAGCAGCCCCTCCCAAGGGGGAGCTAACTATGGCTACACCTTC. Translation: CASSPSQGGANYGYTF.

This chain joins TRBV4-1 and TRBJ2-5; D gene unclear. V was clipped by 4 bases and J by 2 bases, with 14 bases between them. Per the germline V gene, CDR1 is MGHRA and CDR2 is YSYEKL. The CDR3 consists of 15 residues. CDR3 nucleotide sequence: TGCGCCAGCAGCCTCTTCCCGGACGGTCAAGAGACCCAGTACTTC. Its translation: CASSLFPDGQETQYF.

CDR3 nucleotides: TGTGCCAGCAGCTTAAACCAGGGCCCTAACTATGGCTACACCTTC. This codes for CASSLNQGPNYGYTF. The chain employs TRBV11-1 and TRBJ1-2, with D possibly matching TRBD1 (5 bases). V lost 2 bases, J lost 0 bases, and 10 bases lay in between. There are 15 residues in the CDR3. Germline CDR1 reads SGHAT; CDR2 reads FQDESV (reference sequence).

The genes are TRBV20-1 and TRBJ2-3; D unresolved. Looked up from germline, CDR1 is DFQATT and CDR2 is SNEGSKA (reference sequence). The CDR3 loop spans 10 amino acids. V lost 3 bases to trimming and J lost 9 bases, with 7 bases between them. The CDR3 sequence: CSASFVTQYF. DNA for the CDR3: TGCAGTGCTAGCTTTGTCACGCAGTATTTT.

For the CDR3, the DNA is TGTGCCACCAGGGGGGACAGGGAGACTGAAGCTTTCTTT. This codes for CATRGDRETEAFF. The J gene is TRBJ1-1, the V gene TRBV12-3 or TRBV12-4, with 9 bases identical to TRBD1. This CDR3 is built from 13 residues. The trim removed 10 bases at V and 5 bases at J, leaving 8 bases unmatched.

V gene TRBV6-5 combines with J gene TRBJ2-3, with 8 bases lining up with TRBD2. V lost 1 base and J lost 0; bases outside the gene matches: 0. This CDR3 is built from 15 residues. Per germline, CDR1 MNHEY and CDR2 SVGAGI. The CDR3 DNA sequence: TGTGCCAGCAGTTACTTAGCGGGAAGCACAGATACGCAGTATTTT. Translating gives CASSYLAGSTDTQYF.

DNA for the CDR3: TGTGCCAGCAGTTTTCAGGGGGCGCCTGGAAACACCATATATTTT. This translates into CASSFQGAPGNTIYF. The chain recombines TRBV28 with TRBJ1-3, with 8 bases that match TRBD1. Per germline, CDR1 MDHEN and CDR2 SYDVKM. The CDR3 contains 15 residues. The V segment lost 3 bases and the J segment 2 bases; nucleotides outside the gene matches: 3. Combining the CDR3 with reference TRBV28 and TRBJ1-3 gives the whole variable domain DVKVTQSSRYLVKRTGEKVFLECVQDMDHENMFWYRQDPGLGLRLIYFSYDVKMKEKGDIPEGYSVSREKKERFSLILESASTNQTSMYLCASSFQGAPGNTIYFGEGSWLTVV.